These T cell receptor beta chains were read from a single sample in a study of cytomegalovirus exposure and HLA in healthy donors. The data were produced by immunoSEQ multiplex PCR, yet TCRdb's version contains in-frame clones alone and is incomplete. This table holds roughly 190,000 clones, around 87% found once. The sample was PBMCs. The origin of the receptors is a young man in good health and CMV-seronegative. CDR3s include the opening cysteine and the closing phenylalanine or tryptophan. The D gene is left open where the match is weak. Clone sizes are given selectively: once, few, many, or a class where the clone is expanded.

TRBV11-3	13	NA	TRBJ2-5	few	CASSLWARETQYF	TGTGCCAGCAGCTTATGGGCCAGGGAGACCCAGTACTTC
TRBV29-1	13	TRBD1	TRBJ2-7	NA	CSVGTGPGYEQYF	TGCAGCGTTGGGACAGGCCCAGGCTACGAGCAGTACTTC
TRBV5-1	14	TRBD1	TRBJ2-7	NA	CASQKWTGVGEQYF	TGCGCCAGCCAGAAATGGACAGGGGTAGGTGAGCAGTACTTC
TRBV7-8	18	TRBD2	TRBJ2-3	NA	CASSPRAGTSGSTDTQYF	TGTGCCAGCAGCCCGAGGGCAGGGACTAGCGGGAGCACAGATACGCAGTATTTT
TRBV6-5	14	TRBD1	TRBJ1-1	NA	CASNRGQGNTEAFF	TGTGCCAGCAACCGGGGACAGGGCAACACTGAAGCTTTCTTT
TRBV9	12	TRBD1	TRBJ2-1	NA	CASSATGIEQFF	TGTGCCAGCAGCGCGACAGGGATTGAGCAGTTCTTC
TRBV28	13	NA	TRBJ2-7	NA	CAGGTTGTYEQYF	TGTGCCGGGGGAACGACAGGGACTTACGAGCAGTACTTC
TRBV4-2	15	TRBD1	TRBJ1-2	once	CASNPGQGTGGGYTF	TGTGCCAGCAACCCGGGACAGGGAACTGGTGGAGGCTACACCTTC
TRBV11-2	15	NA	TRBJ2-4	NA	CASSLGWAAKNIQYF	TGTGCCAGCAGCTTAGGTTGGGCAGCCAAAAACATTCAGTACTTC
TRBV14	15	NA	TRBJ2-7	NA	CASSQVTGIGYEQYF	TGTGCCAGCAGCCAAGTGACCGGGATCGGATACGAGCAGTACTTC
TRBV30	13	NA	TRBJ2-7	NA	CAWSVGFDYEQYF	TGTGCCTGGAGTGTCGGTTTTGACTACGAGCAGTACTTC
TRBV19	15	TRBD2	TRBJ2-2	NA	CASTWGSGGAGELFF	TGTGCCAGTACTTGGGGTAGCGGGGGGGCAGGGGAGCTGTTTTTT
TRBV6-6	16	TRBD1	TRBJ2-1	NA	CASRPMGQGPFNEQFF	TGTGCCAGCAGGCCAATGGGACAGGGGCCTTTCAATGAGCAGTTCTTC
TRBV5-8	13	NA	TRBJ1-4	NA	CASSLSVFQKLFF	TGTGCCAGCAGCTTGTCGGTATTTCAAAAACTGTTTTTT
TRBV27	16	TRBD1	TRBJ1-2	NA	CASSPEPGTGTYGYTF	TGTGCCAGCAGTCCCGAACCCGGGACAGGGACCTATGGCTACACCTTC
TRBV11-3	14	NA	TRBJ2-7	NA	CASSSSPESYEQYF	TGTGCCAGCAGCTCATCACCCGAGTCCTACGAGCAGTACTTC
TRBV5-1	14	NA	TRBJ1-3	NA	CASSLIGSGNTIYF	TGCGCCAGCAGCTTGATCGGCTCTGGAAACACCATATATTTT
TRBV4-3	20	TRBD2	TRBJ2-7	few	CASSQDPTSGRYYPSYEQYF	TGCGCCAGCAGCCAAGACCCGACTAGCGGGCGTTACTACCCCTCCTACGAGCAGTACTTC
TRBV29-1	13	NA	TRBJ2-7	NA	CSVGTGRVYEQYF	TGCAGCGTTGGAACAGGGAGGGTGTACGAGCAGTACTTC
TRBV28	15	NA	TRBJ1-4	NA	CASSLSWRGNEKLFF	TGTGCCAGCAGTTTATCGTGGAGGGGAAACGAAAAACTGTTTTTT
TRBV6-1	15	TRBD1	TRBJ2-3	NA	CASFTGTGRTDTQYF	TGTGCCAGTTTCACCGGGACAGGGCGGACAGATACGCAGTATTTT
TRBV19	17	NA	TRBJ1-3	few	CASSIGQTWIRMDTIYF	TGTGCCAGTAGTATTGGACAGACCTGGATTCGGATGGACACCATATATTTT
TRBV9	15	NA	TRBJ2-7	NA	CASNKGGGGSYEQYF	TGTGCCAGCAATAAAGGAGGGGGGGGGTCCTACGAGCAGTACTTC
TRBV9	10	NA	TRBJ1-1	NA	CASSATPAFF	TGTGCCAGCAGCGCTACTCCCGCTTTCTTT
TRBV6-5	13	TRBD2	TRBJ2-7	few	CASYSGRLSEQYF	TGTGCCAGTTATAGCGGGAGACTATCCGAGCAGTACTTC
TRBV29-1	16	NA	TRBJ2-1	once	CSVEDPARPQNNEQFF	TGCAGCGTTGAAGACCCAGCGAGGCCCCAAAACAATGAGCAGTTCTTC
TRBV19	13	NA	TRBJ1-5	NA	CASSYRGNQPQHF	TGTGCCAGTAGTTATCGGGGTAATCAACCCCAGCATTTT
TRBV16	13	NA	TRBJ1-5	NA	CASSPYSNQPQHF	TGTGCCAGCAGCCCTTATAGCAATCAGCCCCAGCATTTT
TRBV29-1	13	TRBD2	TRBJ2-3	NA	CSVAPGGGHTQYF	TGCAGCGTTGCCCCGGGGGGGGGCCATACGCAGTATTTT
TRBV7-2	14	TRBD2	TRBJ2-7	NA	CASSLTAGVLEQYF	TGTGCCAGCAGCTTAACCGCGGGGGTCCTCGAGCAGTACTTC
TRBV5-1	12	NA	TRBJ2-1	NA	CASSLVGYEQFF	TGCGCCAGCAGCTTGGTTGGCTATGAGCAGTTCTTC
TRBV11-2	15	TRBD1	TRBJ2-5	NA	CASSGGDRDGETQYF	TGTGCCAGCAGCGGAGGGGACAGGGATGGGGAGACCCAGTACTTC
TRBV28	15	TRBD1	TRBJ1-4	NA	CASRVSTGRDEKLFF	TGTGCCAGCAGGGTCTCGACAGGGCGAGATGAAAAACTGTTTTTT
TRBV29-1	14	NA	TRBJ2-2	NA	CSVDRLEYTGELFF	TGCAGCGTTGACCGACTGGAATACACCGGGGAGCTGTTTTTT
TRBV4-1	16	NA	TRBJ2-7	NA	CASSQAINRVTYEQYF	TGCGCCAGCAGCCAAGCTATAAACAGGGTTACCTACGAGCAGTACTTC
TRBV9	13	NA	TRBJ2-1	NA	CASSATDLNEQFF	TGTGCCAGCAGCGCGACAGACCTCAATGAGCAGTTCTTC
TRBV16	15	NA	TRBJ1-5	NA	CASSQSRNYNQPQHF	TGTGCCAGCAGCCAATCTAGAAACTACAATCAGCCCCAGCATTTT
TRBV5-1	14	NA	TRBJ1-4	NA	CASSLEGGEEKLFF	TGCGCCAGCAGCTTGGAGGGGGGGGAGGAAAAACTGTTTTTT
TRBV29-1	12	NA	TRBJ1-2	NA	CSARTEFYGYTF	TGCAGCGCCCGGACAGAGTTCTATGGCTACACCTTC
TRBV28	13	NA	TRBJ2-2	NA	CASRWEITGELFF	TGTGCCAGCAGGTGGGAGATCACCGGGGAGCTGTTTTTT
TRBV2	11	NA	TRBJ2-7	NA	CASSPSYEQYF	TGTGCCAGCAGCCCGTCCTACGAGCAGTACTTC
TRBV7-9	16	TRBD2	TRBJ2-7	NA	CASSTGLAEKPYEQYF	TGTGCCAGCAGCACGGGACTAGCGGAAAAACCGTACGAGCAGTACTTC
TRBV11-3	16	TRBD2	TRBJ2-1	NA	CASSLSLAGANNEQFF	TGTGCCAGCAGCTTAAGCCTAGCGGGGGCCAACAATGAGCAGTTCTTC
TRBV29-1	13	NA	TRBJ2-7	NA	CSAPVGANYEQYF	TGCAGCGCCCCCGTGGGGGCCAACTACGAGCAGTACTTC
TRBV4-3	14	NA	TRBJ1-2	NA	CASSQAGQGGGYTF	TGCGCCAGCAGCCAAGCAGGGCAGGGAGGAGGCTACACCTTC
TRBV7-9	14	NA	TRBJ2-7	few	CASSSNTPPYEQYF	TGTGCCAGCAGCTCCAACACCCCCCCCTACGAGCAGTACTTC
TRBV7-8	19	TRBD2	TRBJ2-7	NA	CASSLVSGKELAGASEQYF	TGTGCCAGCAGCTTAGTATCAGGGAAAGAGCTAGCGGGAGCCTCCGAGCAGTACTTC
TRBV28	14	NA	TRBJ2-2	NA	CASSLVQNTGELFF	TGTGCCAGCAGTTTGGTACAAAACACCGGGGAGCTGTTTTTT
TRBV27	13	TRBD1	TRBJ2-7	NA	CASSLRTGDEQYF	TGTGCCAGCAGTCTAAGGACAGGGGACGAGCAGTACTTC
TRBV11-2	12	TRBD1	TRBJ2-1	once	CASSKTGDEQFF	TGTGCCAGCAGCAAGACAGGGGATGAGCAGTTCTTC